This T cell receptor beta chain was identified in a study of tumor-infiltrating lymphocytes in primary liver carcinoma (dated by TCRdb to about 2017). Regarding the study in general: Of the five patients, three men and two women aged 30 to 69 years, four had hepatocellular carcinoma and one had combined HCC and intrahepatic cholangiocarcinoma. The five patients had tumors of stage T1-T3 N0M0, with maximum diameters ranging from roughly 4.2 to 10 cm. Roughly 3.65 to 8 million productive TCRbeta reads were obtained per sample, and no significant difference in read depth was found between tissue types. The study combined TCRbeta repertoire sequencing, expression microarrays and whole-exome sequencing across five regions of each liver tumor, with adjacent normal tissue and blood. A total of roughly 35 specimens from 5 patients, comprising some 25 tumor regions, 5 adjacent noncancerous liver tissues and 5 peripheral blood samples, were covered by TCRbeta repertoire sequencing. The 25 to 30 tumor region samples were profiled with Agilent mRNA microarrays so that TCRbeta repertoire diversity could be related to the local molecular phenotype. High reproducibility was observed for the technical replicate repertoires, with mean shared-clone rates near 0.89 and correlation coefficients above 0.95.

TCRbeta-specific cDNA was reverse-transcribed from 500 ng total RNA using a constant-region primer and ProtoScript II reverse transcriptase. TCRbeta libraries were built with three nested multiplex PCR rounds, a slightly modified ARM-PCR procedure. Multiplex TRBV1-TRBV30 forward primers and a Cbeta reverse primer were used in the first two PCR rounds, each of which was run for around 10 cycles. Sample barcodes and Illumina adapters were attached in a final 25-cycle PCR using Deep VentR polymerase. Before sequencing, amplicons of 200-500 bp were gel-purified using a QIAquick gel extraction kit. The TCRbeta amplicons were sequenced with 250-bp paired-end reads on an Illumina HiSeq 2500. In the authors' own workflow: Trimmomatic v0.33 was used to quality-trim the reads, and FLASH v1.2.11 was used to merge paired reads so that full CDR3 sequences could be recovered. V, D and J germline segments were assigned to the rearranged TCRbeta sequences using MiGEC v1.2.1b. Clonotype statistics, along with Shannon-Wiener diversity indices, were calculated using VDJtools v1.0.0. Except for diversity analysis, only the 250 most abundant clonotypes of each sample were used in subsequent analyses to reduce sampling bias. Starting from the raw public reads, TCRdb applied fastp trimming at Q25, assembled clones with MiXCR and retained in-frame beta chains. Rows are unified per CDR3 protein, each entry keeping the most common DNA and genes. These V and J calls are TCRdb output, not the study's own analysis. The sample includes roughly 190,000 distinct CDR3 sequences, with around four fifths observed a single time. The ten largest clones add up to 15% to 20% of the sample.

General conclusions and limits of the study: Only the TCR beta chain was sequenced, which likely underestimates true repertoire diversity because unpaired alpha chains were not captured. Comparison of CD4+ and CD8+ T cell repertoires was precluded by the use of bulk unsorted samples. Repertoire overlap was higher between tumor regions (mean about 35%) than tumor-adjacent (approximately 17%) or tumor-blood (approximately 15%) pairs, consistent with antigen-driven expansion. Just about 8-25% of top clones turned up in all five regions of a tumor, which suggests spatial heterogeneity among tumor-infiltrating T cells. The top 250 clones accounted for a significantly greater share of the repertoire in tumors than in blood (p = 0.039). With just five patients in the study, the authors point out that the findings should be validated in a larger study.

Concerning this clonotype itself: The antigen it binds to is not known. One end of the junction varies from germline; a read error may be responsible.

Total RNA and DNA were co-extracted from approximately 20-30 mg of bulk tissue with the AllPrep DNA/RNA mini kit, without cell sorting. Between late 2015 and March 2016, roughly five patients in China with histopathologically diagnosed primary liver carcinoma had surgical resection. Chronic HBV infection was present in the patients, and the patients were treatment-naive at sampling. Each tumor was sampled at five spatially separated regions: the superior, inferior, left-lateral and right-lateral poles and the tumor centre. Histology showed that every tumor sample contained more than 80% viable tumor cells. Fresh tumor and adjacent tissue pieces were bisected, with one half stored in RNAlater at -80 degrees C and the other half sent for histology. In the germline V gene, CDR1 corresponds to SGHAT and CDR2 to FQNNGV. Inclusive of the bounding cysteine and phenylalanine, the CDR3 is 17 residues long. Only the CDR3 region is kept as DNA, spanning 51 bases read in frame from base 1.

The sample consisted of tumor tissue from primary liver carcinoma. Rearrangement joined TRBV11-2 to TRBJ2-1; 11 bases in between match TRBD2. The source of this sequence is a man aged 40-49 years with primary liver carcinoma and hepatitis B virus infection. The DNA sequence is as follows: TGTGCCAGTAGCCCACGACCACTAGCGGGAGATAGTGATGAGCAGTTGTTC. It encodes CASSPRPLAGDSDEQLF. The entire variable domain, with the stretches around the CDR3 drawn from the reference TRBV11-2 and TRBJ2-1 proteins, is EAGVAQSPRYKIIEKRQSVAFWCNPISGHATLYWYQQILGQGPKLLIQFQNNGVVDDSQLPKDRFSAERLKGVDSTLKIQPAKLEDSAVYLCASSPRPLAGDSDEQLFGPGTRLTVL.